Listed here are 19 T cell receptor beta chains from one sample, sequenced in a study of blood T cell repertoires in COVID-19. The protocol was immunoSEQ multiplex PCR, while the TCRdb copy is restricted to in-frame clones and leaves out a portion. The repertoire holds 300,000 to 350,000 clones, with 80% to 90% as singletons. The specimen was PBMCs or T cells enriched from blood (not recorded which). These TCRs come from a man aged 30 to 45 who had recovered from COVID-19.

The rearrangement uses TRBV7-6 and TRBJ2-7, with no clear D. Germline values: CDR1 SGHVS, CDR2 FNYEAQ. The V end was cut by 1 base, the J end by 0 bases, with 4 bases between. The CDR3 is 13 residues long. The CDR3 coding sequence is TGTGCCAGCAGCTTAGACAGCTCCTACGAGCAGTACTTC. This sequence encodes CASSLDSSYEQYF.

V usage is TRBV7-2 and J usage is TRBJ1-5, with a tentative D call TRBD1 (6 bases). The V end was cut by 1 base, the J end by 9 bases, with 16 bases between. The germline CDR1 and CDR2 sequences are SGHTA and FQGNSA. This CDR3 spans 15 amino acids. CDR3 loop: CASSLGDTQKGPQHF. Written as DNA, the CDR3 is TGTGCCAGCAGCTTAGGGGACACCCAGAAAGGGCCCCAGCATTTT.

V is TRBV6-5 and J is TRBJ1-4, with D possibly being TRBD1 (5 bases). The CDR3 contains 15 residues. Per the germline V gene, CDR1 is MNHEY and CDR2 is SVGAGI. V lost 6 bases and J 3 bases, leaving 14 bases between the germline ends. Written as DNA, the CDR3 is TGTGCCAGCAGGGTCCTCGACAGACCTAATGAAAAACTGTTTTTT. This encodes CASRVLDRPNEKLFF.

The genes are TRBV7-3 and TRBJ1-1; D unclear. Germline V gene lookup returns CDR1 SGHTA and CDR2 FQGTGA. The V and J ends lost 5 bases and 5 bases respectively, with 18 bases between them. The CDR3 is made up of 15 amino acids. CDR3 in DNA: TGTGCCAGCAGCCCTTCTGGGAGGGCGAGGACTGAAGCTTTCTTT. The encoded protein is CASSPSGRARTEAFF. Combining the CDR3 with reference TRBV7-3 and TRBJ1-1 gives the whole variable domain GAGVSQTPSNKVTEKGKYVELRCDPISGHTALYWYRQSLGQGPEFLIYFQGTGAADDSGLPNDRFFAVRPEGSVSTLKIQRTERGDSAVYLCASSPSGRARTEAFFGQGTRLTVV.

The chain combines TRBV19 with TRBJ1-6; TRBD1 is a possible D gene (5 bases). Per germline, CDR1 LNHDA and CDR2 SQIVND (reference sequence). The CDR3 runs 15 residues. Trimming pared 6 bases from V and 7 bases from J, leaving 16 bases between. CDR3 loop: CASSGRTWRNSPLHF. The CDR3 nucleotides are TGTGCCAGTAGCGGGAGGACATGGCGAAATTCACCCCTCCACTTT.

The gene calls are TRBV21-1 and TRBJ2-3; the table assigns TRBD1, which was not confirmed against the DNA. TRBV21-1 is a listed pseudogene. This CDR3 has 14 residues. CDR3 loop: CASSKWTGGDTQYF. CDR3 in DNA: TGTGCCAGCAGCAAATGGACAGGGGGGGATACGCAGTATTTT.

This clone was detected once. The genes are TRBV6-5 and TRBJ2-1; perhaps TRBD1 as D (5 bases). The CDR3 spans 16 residues. Germline values: CDR1 MNHEY, CDR2 SVGAGI. V lost 2 bases and J 2 bases, leaving 13 bases between the germline ends. CDR3 sequence reads: CASSYRQGPPYNEQFF. CDR3 DNA sequence: TGTGCCAGCAGTTACCGCCAGGGCCCACCCTACAATGAGCAGTTCTTC.

The rearrangement uses TRBV3-1 (or the pseudogene TRBV3-2) and TRBJ2-3; D is uncertain. Germline CDR1 LGHDT, CDR2 YNNKEL (reference sequence). V was pared by 7 bases and J by 3 bases, with 14 bases between. The CDR3 has 14 residues. CDR3 protein: CASMEGFGTDTQYF. CDR3 DNA: TGTGCCAGCATGGAAGGATTCGGGACAGATACGCAGTATTTT.

This sequence joins TRBV19 and TRBJ1-1; 7 nucleotides match TRBD1. With 4 bases clipped from V and 5 bases from J, the junction kept 7 bases outside the gene matches. Germline V gene sequence: CDR1 LNHDA, CDR2 SQIVND (reference sequence). The length of the CDR3 is 14 residues. The CDR3 sequence: CASSTDRERTEAFF. In nucleotides, the CDR3 is TGTGCCAGTAGTACTGACAGGGAAAGGACTGAAGCTTTCTTT.

The chain combines TRBV6-6 with TRBJ2-7; 10 bases line up with TRBD1. This CDR3 is 18 amino acids long. Germline CDR1 MNHNY, CDR2 SVGAGI (reference sequence). V was clipped by 5 bases and J by 5 bases; unmatched bases: 18. The CDR3: CASSRGARTGGIIHEQYF. For the CDR3, the DNA is TGTGCCAGCAGTCGGGGCGCCCGGACAGGGGGTATTATCCACGAGCAGTACTTC.

The V gene is TRBV15, the J gene TRBJ1-5; no definite D call. CDR1 and CDR2 from the germline V gene are LNHNV and YYDKDF (reference sequence). There are 15 residues in the CDR3. V was pared by 4 bases and J by 4 bases, with 14 bases between. CDR3 loop: CATSIDQAWNQPQHF. In DNA form, the CDR3 reads TGTGCCACCAGCATCGATCAGGCCTGGAATCAGCCCCAGCATTTT.

The V and J genes are TRBV12-3 or TRBV12-4 and TRBJ2-3, with D uncertain. Trimming cost V 6 bases and J 4 bases, with 8 bases left between them. The CDR3 is 12 residues long. The CDR3 region has the DNA TGTGCCAGCAGCTCTACGCCAGATACGCAGTATTTT. The encoded protein is CASSSTPDTQYF.

The chain couples TRBV7-9 to TRBJ2-7; D is possibly TRBD1 (5 bases). Germline assignment: CDR1 SEHNR and CDR2 FQNEAQ (reference sequence). The CDR3 loop spans 14 amino acids. The V end lost 3 bases, the J end lost 0 bases, and 9 bases lay between the germline ends. CDR3 loop: CASSFDSNSYEQYF. DNA of the CDR3: TGTGCCAGCAGCTTCGACAGCAACTCCTACGAGCAGTACTTC.

This sequence joins TRBV12-3 or TRBV12-4 and TRBJ2-7; D gene uncertain. The V end lost 1 base, the J end lost 6 bases, and 7 bases lay between the germline ends. The CDR3 loop spans 12 amino acids. DNA of the CDR3: TGTGCCAGCAGTTTAGGCAGTATCGAGCAGTACTTC. Amino acid sequence: CASSLGSIEQYF.

This chain links TRBV9 with TRBJ1-1; tentatively, D is TRBD1 (6 bases). The ends were cut back, 0 bases at V and 8 bases at J, with 11 bases in the middle. Looked up from germline, CDR1 is SGDLS and CDR2 is YYNGEE. This CDR3 spans 13 amino acids. CDR3 loop: CASSVAAQGEAFF. Here the CDR3 DNA reads TGTGCCAGCAGCGTAGCTGCGCAGGGGGAAGCTTTCTTT.

The V call is TRBV6-1, the J call TRBJ2-7, with a tentative D call TRBD1 (5 bases). V was pared by 2 bases and J by 4 bases, with 12 bases between. The CDR3 length is 14 residues. CDR1 is MNHNS and CDR2 is SASEGT in the germline V gene. The CDR3 DNA sequence: TGTGCCAGCAGTGAAAGGGGCGCCGGTTACGAGCAGTACTTC. It codes for CASSERGAGYEQYF.

The V and J genes are TRBV3-1 (or the pseudogene TRBV3-2) and TRBJ1-2; 10 nucleotides match TRBD1. Germline V CDR1 and CDR2: LGHDT, YNNKEL (reference sequence). V lost 4 bases, J lost 5 bases, and 4 bases stayed unmatched. There are 14 residues in the CDR3. CDR3 coding DNA: TGTGCCAGCAGCCCGACAGGGGGCCGGTATGGCTACACCTTC. Its translation: CASSPTGGRYGYTF.

The V call is TRBV20-1, the J call TRBJ2-1; 7 nucleotides align to TRBD2. The CDR3 runs 13 residues. Unmatched junction bases numbered 1, after V lost 3 bases and J lost 2 bases. Germline V gene sequence: CDR1 DFQATT, CDR2 SNEGSKA (reference sequence). This chain's CDR3 is CSASAGAYNEQFF. The CDR3 nucleotides read TGCAGTGCTAGTGCGGGAGCCTACAATGAGCAGTTCTTC.

This clone has more than one count but fewer than ten. The V and J genes are TRBV5-1 and TRBJ1-2, with D possibly being TRBD1 (6 bases). V lost 0 bases to trimming and J lost 6 bases, with 15 bases between them. CDR1 and CDR2 from the germline V gene are SGHRS and YFSETQ. CDR3 size: 15 residues. DNA of the CDR3: TGCGCCAGCAGCTTGGCACAGGGAGTAAACCATGGCTACACCTTC. Its protein product is CASSLAQGVNHGYTF.